Detailed here is one T cell receptor beta chain. The antigen remains unidentified. There are 16 residues in the CDR3. The germline V and J ends were trimmed by 1 base and 1 base, with 12 bases remaining between them. Per the germline V gene, CDR1 is LNHNV and CDR2 is YYDKDF (reference sequence). The data stem from a study of T cells in Graves' hyperthyroidism and ophthalmopathy. Study results and limitations: The model foresaw ophthalmopathy a median roughly 6.6 months prior to onset. The authors' 13 V-J model separated ophthalmopathy from stable hyperthyroidism.

TCR beta CDR3 sequences were amplified from RNA transcripts. When the TCR CDR3 underwent first-round RT-PCR, the HTBI primer set was used. TCRdb processed the multiplex PCR reads anew with MiXCR; each CDR3 protein has one entry. The data show more than 500,000 distinct CDR3 sequences, 15% to 20% seen once. Exclusion of a patient resulted from uncontrolled infection, other autoimmune disease, pregnancy or lactation. Diagnoses were established using clinical symptoms, serum thyroxine and TRAb, thyroid ultrasound and orbital computed tomography. The receptor's source is a woman under 40 with Graves' ophthalmopathy. The sequenced sample consisted of blood. The rearrangement joins TRBV15 to TRBJ2-3; perhaps TRBD2 as D (6 bases). CDR3 loop: CATSRVGGVRTDTQYF. CDR3 coding DNA: TGTGCCACCAGCAGAGTTGGAGGGGTTCGCACAGATACGCAGTATTTT.